The T cell receptor (beta chain) described here comes from a study of vaccination and CD4 T cells after COVID-19. Study results and caveats: The rise in median SARS-CoV-2-reactive clonotypes, from roughly 22 to 38, was not significant.

Comments on this clonotype: Its antigen remains unknown.

Documented treatment: approximately 9-day PBMC culture with coronavirus spike peptide pools or control peptides (ViraFEST assay). The Oncomine TCR Beta short-read assay was what sequenced the DNA obtained from cultured CD4+ T cells. TCRdb used MiXCR to reprocess the PCR reads, holding one entry per CDR3 protein. The sample shows 10,000 to 15,000 distinct CDR3 sequences, less than 80% of them seen only once. From germline, CDR1 is SQVTM and CDR2 ANQGSEA. CDR3 size: 12 residues. The V gene end was trimmed by 2 bases and the J gene end by 9 bases; junction bases not matched to a gene: 3. This TCR derives from a human donor who had recovered from COVID-19. The chain has TRBV29-1 and TRBJ2-1; TRBD2 matches at 8 bases. Sequencing input: CD4+ T cells from blood, cultured in vitro. The CDR3 bases are TGCAGCGTTGAACTGACTAGCGTTGAGCAGTTCTTC. This encodes CSVELTSVEQFF.